This T cell receptor (beta chain) is from a study of PD-L1 blockade in urothelial cancer. Clones were read by immunoSEQ multiplex PCR, and TCRdb kept only the in-frame ones, dropping some. The data hold 48,000 or so clones, with 86% observed a single time. V lost 6 bases to trimming and J lost 6 bases, with 16 bases between them. This CDR3 contains 14 residues. CDR1 WNHNN and CDR2 SYGVQD come from the germline V gene (reference sequence). As for time point: peripheral blood 6 weeks after treatment start. Here the sequenced sample was PBMCs, taken around atezolizumab (anti-PD-L1) treatment. The TCR originated in a man aged 55 to 69 with urothelial cancer. This chain links TRBV10-1 with TRBJ2-3, with D possibly being TRBD2 (6 bases). The CDR3 is CASRPGLASDTQYF. Here the CDR3 DNA reads TGCGCCAGCAGACCGGGACTGGCTAGTGATACGCAGTATTTT.